The entry that follows covers one T cell receptor (beta chain) sequence. Its antigen remains unknown. The data derive from a study of vaccination and CD4 T cells after COVID-19. Study context: Samples were taken after vaccination, a median of roughly 70 days after dose two, with a range of 14 to 241.

One entry per CDR3 protein, called by TCRdb with MiXCR from the PCR reads. The sample has about 15,000 distinct CDR3 sequences, around 69% seen once. Study results and limitations: This study had few convalescent patients and no early post-infection samples.

Convalescent patients tested SARS-CoV-2 PCR positive from March to December 2020, before Alpha, Beta and Delta emerged. This TCR was recovered from a human donor who had recovered from COVID-19. The sample was CD4+ T cells from blood, taken after SARS-CoV-2 vaccination.

The CDR3 sequence is CASSYGTDSSYEQYF. In nucleotides, the CDR3 is TGTGCCAGCAGTTACGGGACTGACAGCTCCTACGAGCAGTACTTC. This chain joins TRBV6-5 and TRBJ2-7; TRBD2 might be the D (6 bases). V lost 2 bases and J lost 0, with 11 bases in between. The CDR3 sequence is 15 residues long. Germline assignment: CDR1 MNHEY and CDR2 SVGAGI.